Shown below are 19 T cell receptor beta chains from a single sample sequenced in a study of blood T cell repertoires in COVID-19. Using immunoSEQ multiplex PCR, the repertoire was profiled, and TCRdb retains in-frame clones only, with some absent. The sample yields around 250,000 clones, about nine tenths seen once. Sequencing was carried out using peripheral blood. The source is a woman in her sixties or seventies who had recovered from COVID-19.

The CDR3 DNA reads as TGTGCCAGCAGCTCGGGAGGGACTAATTGGGGTGAGACCCAGTACTTC. Translating gives CASSSGGTNWGETQYF. The genes are TRBV7-2 and TRBJ2-5; TRBD2 matches 8 bases. The CDR3 contains 16 residues. V dropped 4 bases and J dropped 5; count of bases not matched to a gene: 12. Looked up from germline, CDR1 is SGHTA and CDR2 is FQGNSA.

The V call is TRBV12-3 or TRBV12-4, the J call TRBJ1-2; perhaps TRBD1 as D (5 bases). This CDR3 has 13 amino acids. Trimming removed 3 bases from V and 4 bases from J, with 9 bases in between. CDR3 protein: CASSFWGSYGYTF. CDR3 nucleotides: TGTGCCAGCAGTTTCTGGGGCTCCTATGGCTACACCTTC.

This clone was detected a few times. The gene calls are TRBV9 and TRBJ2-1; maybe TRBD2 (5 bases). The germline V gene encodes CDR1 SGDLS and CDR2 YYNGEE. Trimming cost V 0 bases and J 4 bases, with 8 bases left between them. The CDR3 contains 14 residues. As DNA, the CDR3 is TGTGCCAGCAGCGTAGCCCCGGGATACAATGAGCAGTTCTTC. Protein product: CASSVAPGYNEQFF.

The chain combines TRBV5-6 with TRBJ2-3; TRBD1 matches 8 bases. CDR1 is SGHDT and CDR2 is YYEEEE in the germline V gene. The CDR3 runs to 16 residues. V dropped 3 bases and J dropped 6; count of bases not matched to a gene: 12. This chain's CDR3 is CASSSPHRGSSDTQYF. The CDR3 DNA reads TGTGCCAGCAGCTCCCCCCACAGGGGGTCGTCCGATACGCAGTATTTT.

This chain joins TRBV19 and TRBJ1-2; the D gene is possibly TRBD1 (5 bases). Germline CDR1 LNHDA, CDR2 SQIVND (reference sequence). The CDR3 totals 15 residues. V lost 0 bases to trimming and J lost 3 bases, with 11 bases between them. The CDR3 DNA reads TGTGCCAGTAGTATAGAAGGGGTTCGCTACTATGGCTACACCTTC. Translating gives CASSIEGVRYYGYTF.

The CDR3 DNA is TGCGCCAGCAGCTCGTGGGACAGGTCCTACGAGCAGTACTTC. It yields the protein CASSSWDRSYEQYF. The chain links TRBV5-1 to TRBJ2-7; TRBD1 aligns across 8 bases. J gave up 1 base and V 3 bases, and 3 bases lay outside the gene matches. Germline CDR1 reads SGHRS; CDR2 reads YFSETQ. CDR3 length: 14 residues.

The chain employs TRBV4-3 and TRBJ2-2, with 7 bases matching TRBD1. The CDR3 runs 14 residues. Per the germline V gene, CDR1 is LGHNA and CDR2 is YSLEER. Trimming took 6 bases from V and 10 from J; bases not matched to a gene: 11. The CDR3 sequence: CASSFDRAPTELFF. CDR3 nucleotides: TGCGCCAGCAGTTTCGACAGGGCGCCGACGGAGCTGTTTTTT.

The CDR3 DNA follows: TGTGCCAGCAGCCAAGATAGGTGGGGGGGCAGATATGGCTACACCTTC. Its translation: CASSQDRWGGRYGYTF. The genes are TRBV3-1 (or the pseudogene TRBV3-2) and TRBJ1-2; weak D call: TRBD1 (6 bases). V lost 0 bases, J lost 5 bases, and 16 bases lay in between. This CDR3 spans 16 amino acids. The germline V gene has CDR1 LGHDT and CDR2 YNNKEL (reference sequence).

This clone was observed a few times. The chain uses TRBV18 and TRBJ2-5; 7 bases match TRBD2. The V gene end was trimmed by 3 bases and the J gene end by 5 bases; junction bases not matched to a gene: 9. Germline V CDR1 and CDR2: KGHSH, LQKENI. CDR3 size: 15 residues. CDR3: CASSPSWGGEETQYF. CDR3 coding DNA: TGTGCCAGCTCACCCTCGTGGGGGGGTGAGGAGACCCAGTACTTC.

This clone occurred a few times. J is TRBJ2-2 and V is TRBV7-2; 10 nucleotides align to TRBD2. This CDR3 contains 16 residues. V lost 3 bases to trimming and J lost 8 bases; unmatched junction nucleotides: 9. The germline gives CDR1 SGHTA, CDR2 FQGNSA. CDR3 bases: TGTGCCAGCAGCTTTCTAGCGGGGGCGACCCTTGGGGAGCTGTTTTTT. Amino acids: CASSFLAGATLGELFF.

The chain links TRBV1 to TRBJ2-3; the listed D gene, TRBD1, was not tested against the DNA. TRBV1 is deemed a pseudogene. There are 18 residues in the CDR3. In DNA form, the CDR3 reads TGCACCAGCAGCCAGGACAGGGGTGGAAAATCGTTAACAGATACGCAGTATTTT. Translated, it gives CTSSQDRGGKSLTDTQYF.

Written as DNA, the CDR3 is TGTGCCAGCTCACGGGGACAGGGAATCTTCTACGAGCAGTACTTC. Translation gives CASSRGQGIFYEQYF. This chain uses TRBV18 with TRBJ2-7, with 9 bases aligning to TRBD1. Losses at the gene ends were 4 bases for V and 3 bases for J; bases not matched to a gene: 7. The CDR3 runs to 15 residues. Germline values: CDR1 KGHSH, CDR2 LQKENI.

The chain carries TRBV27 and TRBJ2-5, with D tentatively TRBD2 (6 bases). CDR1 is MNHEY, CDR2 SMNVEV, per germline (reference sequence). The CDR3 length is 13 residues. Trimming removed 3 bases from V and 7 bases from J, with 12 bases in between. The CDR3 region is CASSFRGYGTQYF. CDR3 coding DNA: TGTGCCAGCAGTTTCCGGGGGTATGGGACCCAGTACTTC.

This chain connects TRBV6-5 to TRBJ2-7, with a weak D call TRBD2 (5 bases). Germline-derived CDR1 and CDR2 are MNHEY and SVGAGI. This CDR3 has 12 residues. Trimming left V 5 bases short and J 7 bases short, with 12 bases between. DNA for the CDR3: TGTGCCAGCAGTCCCCCCAGGAGGGAGCAGTACTTC. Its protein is CASSPPRREQYF.

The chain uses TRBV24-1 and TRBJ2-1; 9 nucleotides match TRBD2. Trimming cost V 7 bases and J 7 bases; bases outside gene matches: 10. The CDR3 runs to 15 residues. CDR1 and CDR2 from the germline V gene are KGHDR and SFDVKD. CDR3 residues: CATRPGGAGGNEQFF. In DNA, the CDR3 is TGTGCCACCAGGCCAGGCGGTGCGGGGGGGAATGAGCAGTTCTTC.

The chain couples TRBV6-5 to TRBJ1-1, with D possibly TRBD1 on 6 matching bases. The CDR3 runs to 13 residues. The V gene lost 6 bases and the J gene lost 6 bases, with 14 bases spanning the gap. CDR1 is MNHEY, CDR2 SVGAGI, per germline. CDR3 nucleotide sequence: TGTGCCAGCAGCCGCACAGGGACCGCTGAAGCTTTCTTT. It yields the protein CASSRTGTAEAFF.

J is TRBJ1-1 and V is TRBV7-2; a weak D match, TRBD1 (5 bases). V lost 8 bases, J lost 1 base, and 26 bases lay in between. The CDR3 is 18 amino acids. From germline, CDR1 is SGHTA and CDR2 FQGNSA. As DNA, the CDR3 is TGTGCCAGCTCCCCTCAGGTTTTGCGGGGTAGGGGGAACACTGAAGCTTTCTTT. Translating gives CASSPQVLRGRGNTEAFF.

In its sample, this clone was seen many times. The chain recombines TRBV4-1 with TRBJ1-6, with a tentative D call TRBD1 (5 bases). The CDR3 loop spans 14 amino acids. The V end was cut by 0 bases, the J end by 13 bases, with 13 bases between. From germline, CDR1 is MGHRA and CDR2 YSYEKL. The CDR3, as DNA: TGCGCCAGCAGCCAAGATGGGGGAGGGCGGCCCCTCCACTTT. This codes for CASSQDGGGRPLHF.

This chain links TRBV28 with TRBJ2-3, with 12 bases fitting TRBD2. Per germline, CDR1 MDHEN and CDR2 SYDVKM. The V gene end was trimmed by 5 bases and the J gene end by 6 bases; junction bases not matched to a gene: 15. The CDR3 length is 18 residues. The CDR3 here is CASSIRNLAGGPGDTQYF. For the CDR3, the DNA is TGTGCCAGCAGTATCCGAAACCTAGCGGGGGGGCCTGGGGATACGCAGTATTTT.